The entry that follows covers one T cell receptor beta chain sequence. This sample was taken from a study of blood T cell repertoires in COVID-19. Study context: The study drew acute and convalescent COVID-19 samples from the United States, Italy and Spain. PBMCs, B-cell-depleted T cells, or T cells provided the cDNA or gDNA that made up the material.

The CDR3 has 15 residues. The V segment lost 1 base and the J segment 0 bases; nucleotides outside the gene matches: 1. Germline V gives CDR1 LGHNA, CDR2 YSLEER. Authors' methods: Amplification with reference gene primers provided the estimates of nucleated cell counts. Only in-frame clones appear in the TCRdb table, and some are missing; sequencing was by immunoSEQ multiplex PCR. V, J and clone size reflect that table, while D and trimming were determined from the DNA. The sample carries about 310,000 clones, about nine tenths recorded once. Sequenced material: peripheral blood. This sequence joins TRBV4-3 and TRBJ1-2; 8 bases align to TRBD1. This TCR was sampled from a man in his forties or fifties with active or convalescent COVID-19. Written as DNA, the CDR3 is TGCGCCAGCAGCCAAGGGACAGGGACTAACTATGGCTACACCTTC. Translation: CASSQGTGTNYGYTF.